This T cell receptor beta chain was sequenced for a study of PD-1 blockade in mismatch repair-deficient tumors. Study details: All were previously treated, progressing patients with approximately 12 mismatch repair-deficient cancer types.

Whole-study results and caveats: After pembrolizumab, tumor-resident clones rose rapidly, then generally contracted before radiologic responses.

PCR or immunohistochemistry showed mismatch repair deficiency in every enrolled patient. TCR sequencing covered a few patients who responded to pembrolizumab. With regard to this clone: Its antigen is not known.

Assay: immunoSEQ multiplex PCR; the TCRdb copy retains only in-frame clones and omits some. The sample shows some 120,000 clones, approximately 80% of them seen only once. This specimen was peripheral blood, taken more than 58 weeks after starting pembrolizumab. The receptor was isolated from an adult with mismatch repair-deficient cancer.

The DNA of the CDR3 is TGTGCCAGCAGCCCCGAGGAACAGGGGTGGAACACTGAAGCTTTCTTT. Its protein product is CASSPEEQGWNTEAFF. J is TRBJ1-1 and V is TRBV11-1; 7 positions agree with TRBD1. Per germline, CDR1 SGHAT and CDR2 FQDESV (reference sequence). The CDR3 length is 16 residues. V gave up 5 bases and J gave up 1 base; unmatched junction bases: 10.